This TCR beta chain came from a study of T cell repertoires in cytomegalovirus infection. On the study more broadly: CMV infection plus the matching HLA type was flagged by public TCR beta signatures.

TCRdb itself ran the reads through MiXCR, one entry per CDR3 protein. The sample has about 340,000 distinct CDR3 sequences, roughly 28% seen once. Findings of the study overall: CMV-specific HLA-C-restricted TCR beta clonotypes dominated the ex vivo response. Frequencies of public TCR beta families were cumulated, and this identified carriers of CMV plus the relevant HLA.

Germline CDR1 LGHNA, CDR2 YNFKEQ. The CDR3 covers 14 residues. V lost 7 bases and J lost 6; bases outside the gene matches: 7. This clonotype was seen at least ten times. Its target is not known. Sequenced here: cultured PBMCs, sampled from culture after CMV antigen stimulation. The J gene is TRBJ1-2, the V gene TRBV4-2; 11 nucleotides agree with TRBD1. The sequence was obtained from a human donor in good health (CMV status not recorded). Some clones in this sample may be carry-over from other donors' samples. DNA for the CDR3: TGTGCCAGCATAGGACAGGGGGCGATTAATGGCTACACCTTC. Amino acid sequence: CASIGQGAINGYTF.